Each of the 3 T cell receptor beta chains below was sequenced from the same sample in a study of shared clonotypes between healthy human individuals. The table came from immunoSEQ multiplex PCR; TCRdb's copy has only in-frame clones and leaves some out. This sample carries about 1.5 million clones, 95% to 99% of them seen once, and the ten largest clones take 0.4% to 0.45%. Material: naive CD4+ T cells sorted from blood. Subset in this sample: CD45RA+ positively selected. The receptors shown here come from a man aged 30 to 39 in good health.

The chain uses TRBV19 and TRBJ1-2; tentative D call: TRBD1 (6 bases). Between the trimmed V and J ends, which lost 6 bases and 2 bases, there was a span of 13 bases. Germline CDR1 is LNHDA and CDR2 is SQIVND (reference sequence). CDR3 length: 14 residues. The CDR3: CASRQTGQNYGYTF. As DNA, the CDR3 is TGTGCCAGTAGACAAACAGGACAGAACTATGGCTACACCTTC. The variable domain in full, with the rest retrieved from reference TRBV19 and TRBJ1-2, is DGGITQSPKYLFRKEGQNVTLSCEQNLNHDAMYWYRQDPGQGLRLIYYSQIVNDFQKGDIAEGYSVSREKKESFPLTVTSAQKNPTAFYLCASRQTGQNYGYTFGSGTRLTVV.

V gene TRBV10-3 combines with J gene TRBJ2-7, with 7 bases identical to TRBD1. With 3 bases clipped from V and 1 base from J, the junction kept 6 bases outside the gene matches. The CDR3 spans 15 residues. CDR1 ENHRY and CDR2 SYGVKD come from the germline V gene. The CDR3 DNA reads as TGTGCCATCAGTGACGGAAGGGGGCGATCCTACGAGCAGTACTTC. Encoded protein: CAISDGRGRSYEQYF.

This chain links TRBV2 with TRBJ2-7; perhaps TRBD2 as D (7 bases). The germline V and J ends were trimmed by 7 bases and 3 bases, with 19 bases remaining between them. The germline V gene has CDR1 SNHLY and CDR2 FYNNEI. The CDR3 is 15 residues long. The DNA for the CDR3 is TGTGCCAGCACCCTAGGGGGGGCGGATATCTACGAGCAGTACTTC. The encoded protein is CASTLGGADIYEQYF. The entire variable domain, with the rest obtained from reference TRBV2 and TRBJ2-7, is as follows: EPEVTQTPSHQVTQMGQEVILRCVPISNHLYFYWYRQILGQKVEFLVSFYNNEISEKSEIFDDQFSVERPDGSNFTLKIRSTKLEDSAMYFCASTLGGADIYEQYFGPGTRLTVT.